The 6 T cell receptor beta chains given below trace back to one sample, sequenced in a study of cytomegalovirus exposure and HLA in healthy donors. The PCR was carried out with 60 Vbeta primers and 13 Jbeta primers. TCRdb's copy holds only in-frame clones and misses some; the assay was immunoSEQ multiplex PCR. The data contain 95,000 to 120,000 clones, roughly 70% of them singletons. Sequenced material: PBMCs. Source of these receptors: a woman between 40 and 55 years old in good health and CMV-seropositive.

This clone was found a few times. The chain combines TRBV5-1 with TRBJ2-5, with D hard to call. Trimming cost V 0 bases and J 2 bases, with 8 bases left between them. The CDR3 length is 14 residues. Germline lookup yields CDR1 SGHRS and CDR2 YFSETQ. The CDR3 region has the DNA TGCGCCAGCAGCTTGGTGCCAGAACAAGAGACCCAGTACTTC. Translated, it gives CASSLVPEQETQYF.

The CDR3 protein is CASSLRDRVPNQPQHF. The CDR3 DNA sequence: TGTGCCAGCAGCTTACGGGACAGGGTCCCCAATCAGCCCCAGCATTTT. The rearrangement joins TRBV7-8 to TRBJ1-5, with TRBD1 matching 9 bases. The germline V gene has CDR1 SGHVS and CDR2 FQNEAQ. The length of the CDR3 is 16 residues. Trimming took 2 bases from V and 3 from J; bases not matched to a gene: 5.

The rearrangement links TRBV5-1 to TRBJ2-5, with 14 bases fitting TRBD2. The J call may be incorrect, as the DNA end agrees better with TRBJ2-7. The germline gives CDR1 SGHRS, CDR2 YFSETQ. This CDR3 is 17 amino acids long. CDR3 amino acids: CASSLVGTSGRSHEQYF. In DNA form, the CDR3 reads TGCGCCAGCAGCTTGGTTGGGACTAGCGGGAGATCGCACGAGCAGTACTTC.

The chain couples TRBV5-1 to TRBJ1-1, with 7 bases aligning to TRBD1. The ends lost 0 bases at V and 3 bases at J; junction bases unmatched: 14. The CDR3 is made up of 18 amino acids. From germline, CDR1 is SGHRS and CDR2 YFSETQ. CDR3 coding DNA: TGCGCCAGCAGCTTGGTGGGAAAAAGTGGCAGGGGGGACACTGAAGCTTTCTTT. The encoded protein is CASSLVGKSGRGDTEAFF.

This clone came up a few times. CDR3 residues: CASRATGTGELFF. Here the CDR3 DNA reads TGTGCCAGCAGGGCAACAGGGACCGGGGAGCTGTTTTTT. This chain links TRBV6-1 with TRBJ2-2; tentative D call: TRBD1 (6 bases). This CDR3 region has 13 residues. V lost 6 bases and J lost 5, with 10 bases in between. Germline V gives CDR1 MNHNS, CDR2 SASEGT.

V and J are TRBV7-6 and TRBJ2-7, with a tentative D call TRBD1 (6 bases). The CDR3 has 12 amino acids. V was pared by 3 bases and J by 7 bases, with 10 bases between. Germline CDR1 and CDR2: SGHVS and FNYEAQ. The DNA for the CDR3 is TGTGCCAGCAGCTTTCTGGGGGCTGAGCAGTACTTC. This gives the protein CASSFLGAEQYF. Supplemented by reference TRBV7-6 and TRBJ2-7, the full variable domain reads GAGVSQSPRYKVTKRGQDVALRCDPISGHVSLYWYRQALGQGPEFLTYFNYEAQQDKSGLPNDRFSAERPEGSISTLTIQRTEQRDSAMYRCASSFLGAEQYFGPGTRLTVT.